Sequencing of this T cell receptor beta chain was carried out in a study of STAT5B mutations in CD4+ large granular lymphocyte leukemia. Per germline, CDR1 SGHNT and CDR2 YYREEE (reference sequence). The CDR3 contains 13 residues. The germline V and J ends were trimmed by 4 bases and 4 bases, with 6 bases remaining between them. Sequenced by immunoSEQ multiplex PCR; TCRdb stores in-frame clones only, minus some. The sample contains roughly 30,000 clones, about 71% of which appear only once. The source of this sequence is a human donor in good health. The rearrangement uses TRBV5-4 and TRBJ2-6; D gene uncertain. Specimen: CD4+ T cells from blood buffy coats. CDR3 nucleotides: TGTGCCAGCAGCCTATCAGGGGCCAACGTCCTGACTTTC. Translation gives CASSLSGANVLTF. The variable domain in full, with the rest retrieved from reference TRBV5-4 and TRBJ2-6, is ETGVTQSPTHLIKTRGQQVTLRCSSQSGHNTVSWYQQALGQGPQFIFQYYREEENGRGNFPPRFSGLQFPNYSSELNVNALELDDSALYLCASSLSGANVLTFGAGSRLTVL.